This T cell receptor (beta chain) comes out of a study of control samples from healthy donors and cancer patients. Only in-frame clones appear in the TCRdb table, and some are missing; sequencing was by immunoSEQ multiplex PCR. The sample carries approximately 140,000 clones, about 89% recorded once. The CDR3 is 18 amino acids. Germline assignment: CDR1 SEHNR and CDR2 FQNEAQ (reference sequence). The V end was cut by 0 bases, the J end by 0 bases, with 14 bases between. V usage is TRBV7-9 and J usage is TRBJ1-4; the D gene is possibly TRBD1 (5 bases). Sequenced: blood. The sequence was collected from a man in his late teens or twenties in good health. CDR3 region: CASSLAGQGTATNEKLFF. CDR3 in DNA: TGTGCCAGCAGCTTAGCAGGCCAGGGAACTGCAACTAATGAAAAACTGTTTTTT.